This entry describes one T cell receptor (beta chain). Its specific antigen is unknown. Base qualities are not provided; no much larger clone lies one nucleotide away. The data were obtained in a study of blood T cell repertoires in COVID-19 (dated by TCRdb to about 2020). About the investigation overall: Samples covering the acute and convalescent phases of COVID-19 were provided by collaborators in the United States, Italy and Spain. The prospective study material was composed of cDNA or gDNA derived from T cells, B-cell-depleted T cells, or PBMCs. Deeply sampled blood TCRbeta repertoires from subjects exposed to, actively infected with, or recovered from COVID-19 were included in the dataset. A freely available public database, intended as a resource for researchers studying the immune response to SARS-CoV-2, is where the repertoires were released. Samples came from the ongoing ImmuneRACE study (first 160 participants) plus 1,254 subjects from 6 global collaborators. A de-identified subject ID, COVID-19 status, age in years and sex were almost always included in the sample metadata. Where available, HLA class I and class II types were taken from metadata supplied by the sample provider and were not determined by assay-based typing. General findings and caveats noted by the study authors: Clinical and demographic metadata were provided uncurated, with the amount varying by source and participant.

The CDR3 numbers 12 residues from cysteine through phenylalanine. CDR3 DNA is the only sequence kept; it has 36 bases, read in frame from the first base. The V and J ends are trimmed by 4 bases and 9 bases, leaving 10 bases between them. Taken from the germline V gene (reference sequence), the CDR1 and CDR2 loops are MNHNY and SVGAGI. TCRbeta CDR3 regions were amplified from genomic DNA by means of the immunoSEQ Assay, a bias-controlled multiplex PCR. As for the authors' bioinformatics: The number of nucleated cells in each sample was estimated from the amplification of reference gene primers within the assay. Sequence reads were collapsed and filtered to measure the absolute abundance of every unique TCRbeta CDR3 rearrangement. For each sample, productive Simpson clonality was calculated as the square root of Simpson's diversity index across productive rearrangements. The table comes from immuneACCESS by way of TCRdb, which keeps in-frame sequences with V and J called. Part of the clones is missing from these tables; in studies checked, under half for an unresolved V gene and the rest for unknown reasons. The DNA was the basis for D and trimming; V, J and clone size are from that table. For this sample the table gives more than 90,000 clones, of which roughly 87% were detected only once. The biggest ten clones account for less than 9.5% of the sample.

Each collaborating institution followed its own protocols to collect whole blood in K2EDTA tubes. For TCRbeta analysis, collaborators shipped samples in one of three forms: frozen whole blood, isolated PBMCs, or DNA extracted from either of those sample types. The sequence joins TRBV6-6 to TRBJ2-1, and TRBD2 may be the D gene, going by 6 matching bases. The sample was peripheral blood. The receptor was derived from a human donor in a cohort sampled during active COVID-19. The CDR3 corresponds to CASSSPGLEQFF. The nucleotides are TGTGCCAGCAGTTCCCCGGGACTTGAGCAGTTCTTC.